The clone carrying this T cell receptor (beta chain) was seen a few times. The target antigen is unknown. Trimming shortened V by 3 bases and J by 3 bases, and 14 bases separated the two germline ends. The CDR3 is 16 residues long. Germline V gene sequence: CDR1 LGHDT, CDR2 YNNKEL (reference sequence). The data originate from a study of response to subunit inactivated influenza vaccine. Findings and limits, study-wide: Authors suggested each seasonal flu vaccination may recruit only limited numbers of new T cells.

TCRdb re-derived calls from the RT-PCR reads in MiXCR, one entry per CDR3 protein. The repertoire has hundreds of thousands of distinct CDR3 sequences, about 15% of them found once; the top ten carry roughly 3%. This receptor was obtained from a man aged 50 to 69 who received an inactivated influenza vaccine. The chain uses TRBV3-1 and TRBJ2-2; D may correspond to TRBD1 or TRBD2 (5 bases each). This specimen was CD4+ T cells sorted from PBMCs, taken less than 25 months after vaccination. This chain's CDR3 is CASSHRWGWDTGELFF. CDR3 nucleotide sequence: TGTGCCAGCAGCCACCGTTGGGGGTGGGACACCGGGGAGCTGTTTTTT.